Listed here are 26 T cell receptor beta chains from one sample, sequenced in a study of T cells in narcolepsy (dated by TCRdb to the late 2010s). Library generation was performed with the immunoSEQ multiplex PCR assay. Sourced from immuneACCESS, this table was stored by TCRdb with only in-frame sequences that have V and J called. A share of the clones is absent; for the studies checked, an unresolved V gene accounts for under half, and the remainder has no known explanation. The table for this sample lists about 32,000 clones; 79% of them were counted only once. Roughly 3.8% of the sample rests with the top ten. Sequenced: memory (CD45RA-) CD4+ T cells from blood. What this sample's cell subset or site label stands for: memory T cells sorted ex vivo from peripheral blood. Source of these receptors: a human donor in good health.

The CDR3 DNA reads as TGTGCCAGCAGCTTAGTTCGTTCCGGAGACACCATATATTTT. Protein: CASSLVRSGDTIYF. V usage is TRBV7-2 and J usage is TRBJ1-3; the D is unclear. Looked up from germline, CDR1 is SGHTA and CDR2 is FQGNSA. V was pared by 1 base and J by 8 bases, with 12 bases between. The CDR3 is 14 residues long.

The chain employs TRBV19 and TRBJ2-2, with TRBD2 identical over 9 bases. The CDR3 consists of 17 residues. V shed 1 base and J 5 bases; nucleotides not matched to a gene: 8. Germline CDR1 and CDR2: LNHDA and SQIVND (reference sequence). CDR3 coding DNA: TGTGCCAGTAGTATAGGGGGTAGCGGGAGTCGGACCGGGGAGCTGTTTTTT. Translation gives CASSIGGSGSRTGELFF.

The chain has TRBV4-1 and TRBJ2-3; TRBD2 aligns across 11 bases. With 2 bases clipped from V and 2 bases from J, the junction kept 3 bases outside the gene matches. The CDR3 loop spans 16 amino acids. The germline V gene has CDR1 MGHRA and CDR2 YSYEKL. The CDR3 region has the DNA TGCGCCAGCAGCCAACGACTAGCGGGGACCACAGATACGCAGTATTTT. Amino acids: CASSQRLAGTTDTQYF.

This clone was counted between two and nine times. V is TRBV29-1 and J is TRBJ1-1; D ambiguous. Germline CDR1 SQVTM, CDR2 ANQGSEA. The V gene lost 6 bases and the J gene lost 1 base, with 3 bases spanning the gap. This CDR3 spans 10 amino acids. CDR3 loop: CSVQNTEAFF. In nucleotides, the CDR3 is TGCAGCGTCCAGAACACTGAAGCTTTCTTT.

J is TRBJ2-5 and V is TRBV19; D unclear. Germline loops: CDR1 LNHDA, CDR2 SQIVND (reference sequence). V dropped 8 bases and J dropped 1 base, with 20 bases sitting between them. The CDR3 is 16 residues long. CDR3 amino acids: CASPHRNVRVQETQYF. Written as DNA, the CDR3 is TGTGCCAGTCCCCATCGGAACGTTAGGGTCCAAGAGACCCAGTACTTC.

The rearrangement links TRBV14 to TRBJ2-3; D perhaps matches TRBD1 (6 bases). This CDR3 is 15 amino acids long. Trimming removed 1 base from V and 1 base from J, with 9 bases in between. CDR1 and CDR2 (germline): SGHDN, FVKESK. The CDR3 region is CASSQGGLRTDTQYF. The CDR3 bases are TGTGCCAGCAGCCAAGGGGGGCTACGCACAGATACGCAGTATTTT.

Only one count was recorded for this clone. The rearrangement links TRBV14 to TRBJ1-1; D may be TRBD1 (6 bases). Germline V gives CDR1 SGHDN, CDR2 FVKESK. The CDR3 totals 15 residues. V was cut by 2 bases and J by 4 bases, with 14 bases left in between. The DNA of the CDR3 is TGTGCCAGCAGCCAAAATAGGGGGGGCGGCACTGAAGCTTTCTTT. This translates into CASSQNRGGGTEAFF.

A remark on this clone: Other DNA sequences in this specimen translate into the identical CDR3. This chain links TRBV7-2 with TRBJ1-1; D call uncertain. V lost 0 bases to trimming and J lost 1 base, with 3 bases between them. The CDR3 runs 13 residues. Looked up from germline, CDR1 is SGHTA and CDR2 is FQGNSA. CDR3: CASSLARNTEAFF. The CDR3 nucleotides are TGTGCCAGCAGCTTAGCCAGGAACACTGAAGCTTTCTTT. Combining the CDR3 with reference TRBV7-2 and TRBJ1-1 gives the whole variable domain GAGVSQSPSNKVTEKGKDVELRCDPISGHTALYWYRQSLGQGLEFLIYFQGNSAPDKSGLPSDRFSAERTGGSVSTLTIQRTQQEDSAVYLCASSLARNTEAFFGQGTRLTVV.

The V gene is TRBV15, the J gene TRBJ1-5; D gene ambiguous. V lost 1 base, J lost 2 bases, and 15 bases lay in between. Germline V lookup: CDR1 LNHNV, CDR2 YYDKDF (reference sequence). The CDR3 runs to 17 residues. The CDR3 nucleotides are TGTGCCACCAGCAGAGTGTCCGGGGTACGAGGCAATCAGCCCCAGCATTTT. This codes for CATSRVSGVRGNQPQHF.

This chain's CDR3 is CASTTSGLSYNEQFF. Written as DNA, the CDR3 is TGCGCCAGCACGACTAGCGGGTTGTCCTACAATGAGCAGTTCTTC. The chain employs TRBV5-1 and TRBJ2-1, with 10 bases lining up with TRBD2. Germline CDR1 reads SGHRS; CDR2 reads YFSETQ. J gave up 1 base and V 6 bases, and 4 bases lay outside the gene matches. CDR3 length: 15 amino acids.

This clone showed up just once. The CDR3 nucleotides read TGTGCCAGCAGTGAAGCCCCGGCAAACATCTATGGCTACACCTTC. It yields the protein CASSEAPANIYGYTF. The gene calls are TRBV6-1 and TRBJ1-2, with D unresolved. The CDR3 spans 15 residues. The germline V gene has CDR1 MNHNS and CDR2 SASEGT. V lost 0 bases and J 4 bases, leaving 12 bases between the germline ends.

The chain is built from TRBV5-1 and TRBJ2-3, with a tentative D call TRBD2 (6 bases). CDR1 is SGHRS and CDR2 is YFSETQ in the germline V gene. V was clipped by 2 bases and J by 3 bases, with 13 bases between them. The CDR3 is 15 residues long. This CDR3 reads CASSFLGEATDTQYF. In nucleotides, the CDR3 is TGCGCCAGCAGCTTTCTGGGGGAGGCTACAGATACGCAGTATTTT. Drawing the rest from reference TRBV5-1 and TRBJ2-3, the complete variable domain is KAGVTQTPRYLIKTRGQQVTLSCSPISGHRSVSWYQQTPGQGLQFLFEYFSETQRNKGNFPGRFSGRQFSNSRSEMNVSTLELGDSALYLCASSFLGEATDTQYFGPGTRLTVL.

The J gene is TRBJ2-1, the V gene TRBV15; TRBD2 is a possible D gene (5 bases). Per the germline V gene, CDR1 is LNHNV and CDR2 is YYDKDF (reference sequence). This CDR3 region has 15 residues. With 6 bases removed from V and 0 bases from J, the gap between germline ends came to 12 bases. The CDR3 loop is CATRLDRSSYNEQFF. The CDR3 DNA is TGTGCCACCAGACTAGACCGGAGCTCCTACAATGAGCAGTTCTTC. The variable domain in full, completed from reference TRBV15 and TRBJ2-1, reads DAMVIQNPRYQVTQFGKPVTLSCSQTLNHNVMYWYQQKSSQAPKLLFHYYDKDFNNEADTPDNFQSRRPNTSFCFLDIRSPGLGDTAMYLCATRLDRSSYNEQFFGPGTRLTVL.

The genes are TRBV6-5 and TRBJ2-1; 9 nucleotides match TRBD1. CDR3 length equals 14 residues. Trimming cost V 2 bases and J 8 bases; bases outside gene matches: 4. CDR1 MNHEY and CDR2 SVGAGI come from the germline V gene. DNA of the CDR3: TGTGCCAGCAGTTACGGGACAGGGCGCTATGAGCAGTTCTTC. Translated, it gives CASSYGTGRYEQFF.

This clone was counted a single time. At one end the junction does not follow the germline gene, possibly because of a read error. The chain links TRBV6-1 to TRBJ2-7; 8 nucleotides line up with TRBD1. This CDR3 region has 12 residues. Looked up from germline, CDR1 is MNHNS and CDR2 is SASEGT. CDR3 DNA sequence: TGTGCCAGCAGTGAAGCTCGGACAGGGTGGTTCTTC. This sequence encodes CASSEARTGWFF.

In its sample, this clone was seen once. DNA for the CDR3: TGTGCCAGTTGTCGTGGGGTGACCACTGAAGCTTTCTTT. Protein: CASCRGVTTEAFF. J is TRBJ1-1 and V is TRBV19; the D is unclear. Trimming removed 8 bases from V and 4 bases from J, with 14 bases in between. The CDR3 consists of 13 residues. Germline V lookup: CDR1 LNHDA, CDR2 SQIVND (reference sequence). The entire variable domain, with the rest obtained from reference TRBV19 and TRBJ1-1, is as follows: DGGITQSPKYLFRKEGQNVTLSCEQNLNHDAMYWYRQDPGQGLRLIYYSQIVNDFQKGDIAEGYSVSREKKESFPLTVTSAQKNPTAFYLCASCRGVTTEAFFGQGTRLTVV.

This CDR3 is CASNNVAADTQYF. Here the CDR3 DNA reads TGCGCCAGCAATAATGTCGCCGCAGATACGCAGTATTTT. The V gene is TRBV5-1, the J gene TRBJ2-3; D is undetermined. V was pared by 6 bases and J by 4 bases, with 12 bases between. CDR3 length equals 13 residues. CDR1 is SGHRS and CDR2 is YFSETQ in the germline V gene.

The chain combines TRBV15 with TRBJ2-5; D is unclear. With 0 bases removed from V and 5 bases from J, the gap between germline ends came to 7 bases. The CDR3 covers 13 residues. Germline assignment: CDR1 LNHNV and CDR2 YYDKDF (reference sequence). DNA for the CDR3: TGTGCCACCAGCAGAGAAGGGCCCGAGACCCAGTACTTC. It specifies CATSREGPETQYF.

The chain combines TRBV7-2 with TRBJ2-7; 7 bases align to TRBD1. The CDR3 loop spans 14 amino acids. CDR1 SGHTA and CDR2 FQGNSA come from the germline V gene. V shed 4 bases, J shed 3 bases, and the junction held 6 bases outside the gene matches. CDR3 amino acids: CASSSQGNGYEQYF. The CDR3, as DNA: TGTGCCAGCAGCTCACAGGGGAACGGCTACGAGCAGTACTTC.

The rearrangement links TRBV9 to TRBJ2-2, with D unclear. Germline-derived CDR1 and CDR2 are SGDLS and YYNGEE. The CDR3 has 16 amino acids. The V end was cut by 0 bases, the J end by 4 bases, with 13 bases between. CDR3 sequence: CASSVGPPGSTGELFF. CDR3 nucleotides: TGTGCCAGCAGCGTAGGACCACCCGGTAGCACCGGGGAGCTGTTTTTT. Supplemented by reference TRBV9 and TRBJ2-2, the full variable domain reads DSGVTQTPKHLITATGQRVTLRCSPRSGDLSVYWYQQSLDQGLQFLIQYYNGEERAKGNILERFSAQQFPDLHSELNLSSLELGDSALYFCASSVGPPGSTGELFFGEGSRLTVL.

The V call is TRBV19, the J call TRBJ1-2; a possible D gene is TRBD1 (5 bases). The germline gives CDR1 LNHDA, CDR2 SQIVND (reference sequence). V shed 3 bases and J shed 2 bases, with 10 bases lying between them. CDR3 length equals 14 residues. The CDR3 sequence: CASSMGPPNYGYTF. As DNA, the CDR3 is TGTGCCAGTAGTATGGGACCCCCGAACTATGGCTACACCTTC.

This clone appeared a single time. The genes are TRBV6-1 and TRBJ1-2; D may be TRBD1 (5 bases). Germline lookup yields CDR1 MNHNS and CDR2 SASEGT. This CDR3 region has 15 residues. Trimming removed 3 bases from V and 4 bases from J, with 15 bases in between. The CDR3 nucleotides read TGTGCCAGCAGTGACCGATTACAGGACTTCTATGGCTACACCTTC. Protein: CASSDRLQDFYGYTF.

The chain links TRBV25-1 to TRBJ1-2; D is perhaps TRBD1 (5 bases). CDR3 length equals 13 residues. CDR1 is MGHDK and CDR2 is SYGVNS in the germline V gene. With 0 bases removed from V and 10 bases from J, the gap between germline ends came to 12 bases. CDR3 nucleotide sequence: TGTGCCAGCAGTGAATACAGGGCCCGCTCCTACACCTTC. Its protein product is CASSEYRARSYTF.

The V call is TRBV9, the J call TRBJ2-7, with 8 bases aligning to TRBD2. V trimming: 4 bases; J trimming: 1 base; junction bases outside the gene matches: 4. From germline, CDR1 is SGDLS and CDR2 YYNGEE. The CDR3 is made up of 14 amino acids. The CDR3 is CASSRTSLSYEQYF. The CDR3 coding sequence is TGTGCCAGCAGCAGGACTAGCTTGTCCTACGAGCAGTACTTC.

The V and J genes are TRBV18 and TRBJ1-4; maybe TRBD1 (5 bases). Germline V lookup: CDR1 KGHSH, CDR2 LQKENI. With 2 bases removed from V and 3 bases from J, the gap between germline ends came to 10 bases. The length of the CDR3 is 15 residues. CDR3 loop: CASSPSNRPNEKLFF. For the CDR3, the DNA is TGTGCCAGCTCACCATCGAACAGGCCTAATGAAAAACTGTTTTTT.

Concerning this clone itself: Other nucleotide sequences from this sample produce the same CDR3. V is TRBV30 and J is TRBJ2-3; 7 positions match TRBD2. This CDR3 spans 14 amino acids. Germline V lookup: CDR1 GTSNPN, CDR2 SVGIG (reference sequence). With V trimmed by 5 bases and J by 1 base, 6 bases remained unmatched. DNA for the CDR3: TGTGCCTGGGGTTTGAGCGGGGGCACAGATACGCAGTATTTT. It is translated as CAWGLSGGTDTQYF.